This T cell receptor beta chain is from a study of blood T cell repertoires in COVID-19. In the study overall: The United States, Italy and Spain provided the acute and convalescent COVID-19 samples.

Germline-derived CDR1 and CDR2 are ENHRY and SYGVKD. V lost 6 bases to trimming and J lost 4 bases, with 7 bases between them. The CDR3 covers 12 residues. The protocol was immunoSEQ multiplex PCR, while the TCRdb copy is restricted to in-frame clones and leaves out a portion. The sample has about 350,000 clones; more than 70% are singletons. Before being deemed recovered, Cohort 3 donors had two negative PCRs, clearance, or symptom resolution. This clonotype was obtained from a woman aged 25 to 45 who had recovered from COVID-19. This chain connects TRBV10-3 to TRBJ1-5; D is unresolved. Sequencing was performed on PBMCs or T cells enriched from blood (not recorded which). CDR3 sequence: CAISGINQPQHF. For the CDR3, the DNA is TGTGCCATCAGCGGGATTAATCAGCCCCAGCATTTT.